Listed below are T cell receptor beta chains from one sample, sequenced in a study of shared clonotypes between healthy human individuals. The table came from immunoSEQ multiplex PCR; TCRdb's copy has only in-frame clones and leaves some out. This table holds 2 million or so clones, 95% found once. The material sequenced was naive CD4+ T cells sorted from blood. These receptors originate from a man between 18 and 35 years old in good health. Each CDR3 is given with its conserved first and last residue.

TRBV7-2	CASSLILAAYNEQFF
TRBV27	CASTSRGNSPLHF
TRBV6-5	CASSYLRRSNYGYTF
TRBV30	CAWDRFAGATDTQYF
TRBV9	CASSVDVVGELFF
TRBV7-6	CASSFGLAGGSYEQYF
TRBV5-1	CASSFGTSGGASHEQYF
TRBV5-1	CASSREDRMNTEAFF
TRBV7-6	CASSLGRTSSGDEQFF
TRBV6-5	CASSYSTGVGDEKLFF
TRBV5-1	CASSADSTSYEQYF
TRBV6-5	CASSDTGGGQPQHF